This T cell receptor beta chain originates from a study of shared clonotypes between healthy human individuals. Every one of the donors was a Caucasian adult that lived in Nashville, Tennessee. This CDR3 comprises 18 residues. Trimming left V 3 bases short and J 0 bases short, with 22 bases between. CDR1 and CDR2 (germline): SGHRS, YFSETQ. Generated by immunoSEQ multiplex PCR, the TCRdb table keeps only in-frame clones and is missing some. Of 90,000 to 130,000 clones in the sample, around 65% were seen once. The receptor comes from a woman in her thirties in good health. V is TRBV5-1 and J is TRBJ2-7; D assignment may be TRBD1 or TRBD2 (5 bases each). Material: memory CD8+ T cells sorted from blood. Subset indicated: CD45RO+ cells pooled with CCR7-negative TemRA cells. The CDR3 protein is CASSSTGPRYYNSYEQYF. CDR3 DNA sequence: TGCGCCAGCAGCTCTACGGGACCTCGGTATTACAACTCCTACGAGCAGTACTTC.